The table lists the clone carrying this T cell receptor beta chain with a few counts. Its antigen remains unknown. The library gave individual cDNA molecules unique molecular identifiers. Original analysis: With a range of about 23,224 to 750,000, the median per sample was around 97,000 TCRs. One entry per CDR3 protein, called by TCRdb with MiXCR from the RACE reads. For this entry, the V and J calls and clone size follow TCRdb and not the study's own pipeline. The table lists more than 95,000 distinct CDR3 sequences, 12% of them singletons. The time point was: patch test 1, 2 weeks after DPC sensitization. Treatment: therapeutic diphenylcyclopropenone sensitization with weekly scalp DPC. These data are taken from a study of human T cells and chemical hapten exposure. Study-level findings and limits: Alopecia affected the donors, so their immune response may differ from healthy people's.

The V and J ends lost 5 bases and 3 bases respectively, with 14 bases between them. The CDR3 extends over 14 amino acids. Per the germline V gene, CDR1 is SEHNR and CDR2 is FQNEAQ (reference sequence). The chain carries TRBV7-9 and TRBJ2-7, with D possibly TRBD1 on 6 matching bases. The source of this sequence is a woman in her forties or fifties with alopecia areata. Some clones in this sample may be carry-over from other donors' samples. The sequencing used whole blood, collected in connection with sensitization to the hapten diphenylcyclopropenone (DPC). CDR3 sequence (DNA): TGTGCCAGCAGCGCCAGGGGAAGCCTCTACGAGCAGTACTTC. Translated, it gives CASSARGSLYEQYF.